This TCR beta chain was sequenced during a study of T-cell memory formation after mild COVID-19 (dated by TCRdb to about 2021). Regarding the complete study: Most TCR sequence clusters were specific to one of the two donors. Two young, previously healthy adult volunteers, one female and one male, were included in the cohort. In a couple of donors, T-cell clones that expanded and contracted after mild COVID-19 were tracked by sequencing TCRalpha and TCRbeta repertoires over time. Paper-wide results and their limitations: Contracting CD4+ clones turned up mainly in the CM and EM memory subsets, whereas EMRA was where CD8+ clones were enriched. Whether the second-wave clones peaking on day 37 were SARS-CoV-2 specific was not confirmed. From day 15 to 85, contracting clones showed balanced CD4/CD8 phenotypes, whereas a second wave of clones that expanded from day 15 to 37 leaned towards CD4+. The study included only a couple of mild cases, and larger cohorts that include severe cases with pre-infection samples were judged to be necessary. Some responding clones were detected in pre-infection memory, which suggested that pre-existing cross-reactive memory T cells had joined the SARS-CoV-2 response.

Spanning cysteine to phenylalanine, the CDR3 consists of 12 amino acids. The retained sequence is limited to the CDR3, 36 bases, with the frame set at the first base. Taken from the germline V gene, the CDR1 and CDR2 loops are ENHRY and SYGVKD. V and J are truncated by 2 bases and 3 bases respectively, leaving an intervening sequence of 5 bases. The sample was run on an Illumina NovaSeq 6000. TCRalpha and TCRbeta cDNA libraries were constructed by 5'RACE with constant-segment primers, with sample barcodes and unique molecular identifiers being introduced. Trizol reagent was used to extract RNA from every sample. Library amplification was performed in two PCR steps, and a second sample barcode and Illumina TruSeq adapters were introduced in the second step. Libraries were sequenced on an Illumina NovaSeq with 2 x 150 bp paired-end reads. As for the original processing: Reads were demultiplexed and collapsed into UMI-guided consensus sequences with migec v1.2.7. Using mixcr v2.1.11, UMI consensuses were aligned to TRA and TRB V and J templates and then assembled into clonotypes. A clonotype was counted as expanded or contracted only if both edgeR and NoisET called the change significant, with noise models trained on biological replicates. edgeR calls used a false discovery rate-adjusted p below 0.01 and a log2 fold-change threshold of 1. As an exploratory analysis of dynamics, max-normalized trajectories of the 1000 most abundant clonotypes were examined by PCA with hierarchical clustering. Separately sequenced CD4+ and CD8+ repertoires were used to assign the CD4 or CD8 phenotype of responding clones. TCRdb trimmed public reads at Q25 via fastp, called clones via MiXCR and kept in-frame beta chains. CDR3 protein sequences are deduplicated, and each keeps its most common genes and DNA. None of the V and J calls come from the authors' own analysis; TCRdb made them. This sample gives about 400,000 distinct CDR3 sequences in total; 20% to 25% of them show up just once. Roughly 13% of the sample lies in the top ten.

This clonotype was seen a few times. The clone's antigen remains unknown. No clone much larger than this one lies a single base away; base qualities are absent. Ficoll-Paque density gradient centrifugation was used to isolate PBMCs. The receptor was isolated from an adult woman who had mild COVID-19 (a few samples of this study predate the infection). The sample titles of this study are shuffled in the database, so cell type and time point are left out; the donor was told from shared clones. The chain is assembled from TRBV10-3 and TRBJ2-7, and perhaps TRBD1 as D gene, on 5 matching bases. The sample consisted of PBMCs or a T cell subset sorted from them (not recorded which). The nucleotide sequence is TGTGCCATCAGTGAGGACAGCTACGAGCAGTACTTC. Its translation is CAISEDSYEQYF.